This T cell receptor beta chain comes out of a study of blood T cell repertoires in COVID-19. Study as a whole: Acute and convalescent COVID-19 samples came from the United States, Italy and Spain. PBMCs, B-cell-depleted T cells, or T cells were the source of the cDNA or gDNA that made up the material.

This clone was recorded a few times. The germline V gene has CDR1 MGHRA and CDR2 YSYEKL. Trimming cost V 3 bases and J 2 bases, with 13 bases left between them. The CDR3 consists of 15 residues. In the original workflow: Reference gene primer amplification gave estimated nucleated cell counts. Method: immunoSEQ multiplex PCR; TCRdb's copy keeps in-frame clones and lacks some. Clone size and the V and J calls come from that table; the DNA yielded D and trimming. The repertoire holds about 39,000 clones, with more than 75% as singletons. The sequencing input was peripheral blood. This sequence joins TRBV4-1 and TRBJ2-5, with D tentatively TRBD1 (6 bases). The receptor comes from a man between 65 and 85 years old with active or convalescent COVID-19. Here the CDR3 reads CASSHGYRDQETQYF. CDR3 bases: TGCGCCAGCAGCCACGGATACAGGGATCAAGAGACCCAGTACTTC.